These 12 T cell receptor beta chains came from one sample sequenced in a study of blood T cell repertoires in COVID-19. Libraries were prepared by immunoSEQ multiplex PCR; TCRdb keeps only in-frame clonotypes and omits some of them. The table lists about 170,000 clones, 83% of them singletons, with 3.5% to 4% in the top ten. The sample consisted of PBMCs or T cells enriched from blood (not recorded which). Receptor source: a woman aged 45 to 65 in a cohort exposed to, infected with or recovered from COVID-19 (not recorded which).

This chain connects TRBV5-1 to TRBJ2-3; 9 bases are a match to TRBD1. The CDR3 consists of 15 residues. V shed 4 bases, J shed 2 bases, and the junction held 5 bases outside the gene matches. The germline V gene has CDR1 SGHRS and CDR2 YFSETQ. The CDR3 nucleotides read TGCGCCAGCAGCGCTACAGGGGGCTTCACAGATACGCAGTATTTT. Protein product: CASSATGGFTDTQYF.

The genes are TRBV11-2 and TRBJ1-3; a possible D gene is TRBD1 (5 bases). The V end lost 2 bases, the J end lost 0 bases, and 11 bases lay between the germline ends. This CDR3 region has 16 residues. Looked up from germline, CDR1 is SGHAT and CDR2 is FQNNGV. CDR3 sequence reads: CASSLLRGSSGNTIYF. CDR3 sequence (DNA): TGTGCCAGCAGCTTACTGCGGGGGAGCTCTGGAAACACCATATATTTT. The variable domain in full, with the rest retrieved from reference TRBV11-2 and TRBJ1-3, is EAGVAQSPRYKIIEKRQSVAFWCNPISGHATLYWYQQILGQGPKLLIQFQNNGVVDDSQLPKDRFSAERLKGVDSTLKIQPAKLEDSAVYLCASSLLRGSSGNTIYFGEGSWLTVV.

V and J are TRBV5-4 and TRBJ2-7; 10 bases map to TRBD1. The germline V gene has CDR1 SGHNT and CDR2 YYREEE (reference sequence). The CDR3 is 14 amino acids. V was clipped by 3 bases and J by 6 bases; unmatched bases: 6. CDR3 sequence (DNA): TGTGCCAGCAGCTCCAGACAGGGGGCTCTCGAGCAGTACTTC. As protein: CASSSRQGALEQYF.

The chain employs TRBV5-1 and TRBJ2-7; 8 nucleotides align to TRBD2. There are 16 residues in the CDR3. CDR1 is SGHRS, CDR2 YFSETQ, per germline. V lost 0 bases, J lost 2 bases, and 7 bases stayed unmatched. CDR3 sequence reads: CASSLVLAGAPYEQYF. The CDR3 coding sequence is TGCGCCAGCAGCTTGGTGCTAGCGGGCGCACCCTACGAGCAGTACTTC.

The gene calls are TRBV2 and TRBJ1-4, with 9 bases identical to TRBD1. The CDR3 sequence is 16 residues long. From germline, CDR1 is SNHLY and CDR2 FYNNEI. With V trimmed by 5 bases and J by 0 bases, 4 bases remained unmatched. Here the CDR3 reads CASSLGQGTTNEKLFF. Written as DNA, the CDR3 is TGTGCCAGCAGTCTCGGACAGGGGACAACTAATGAAAAACTGTTTTTT. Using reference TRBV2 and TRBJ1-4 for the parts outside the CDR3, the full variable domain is EPEVTQTPSHQVTQMGQEVILRCVPISNHLYFYWYRQILGQKVEFLVSFYNNEISEKSEIFDDQFSVERPDGSNFTLKIRSTKLEDSAMYFCASSLGQGTTNEKLFFGSGTQLSVL.

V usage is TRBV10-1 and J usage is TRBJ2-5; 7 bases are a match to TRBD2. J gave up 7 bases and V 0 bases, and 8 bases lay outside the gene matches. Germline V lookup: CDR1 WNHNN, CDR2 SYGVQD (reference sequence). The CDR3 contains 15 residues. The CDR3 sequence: CASSESLAERGTQYF. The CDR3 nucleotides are TGCGCCAGCAGTGAGTCCCTAGCGGAACGGGGGACCCAGTACTTC.

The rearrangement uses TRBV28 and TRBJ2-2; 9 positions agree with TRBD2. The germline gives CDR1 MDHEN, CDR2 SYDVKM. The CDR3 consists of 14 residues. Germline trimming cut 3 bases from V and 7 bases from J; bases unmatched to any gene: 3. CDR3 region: CASSLTSGFGELFF. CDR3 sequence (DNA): TGTGCCAGCAGTTTGACTAGCGGCTTCGGGGAGCTGTTTTTT.

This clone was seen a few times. CDR3 amino acids: CASSSREDTQYF. The CDR3 DNA reads as TGTGCCAGCAGTTCACGGGAGGATACGCAGTATTTT. The rearrangement links TRBV28 to TRBJ2-3; D is possibly TRBD2 (6 bases). Trimming shortened V by 4 bases and J by 6 bases, and 8 bases separated the two germline ends. The CDR3 has 12 residues. Per germline, CDR1 MDHEN and CDR2 SYDVKM.

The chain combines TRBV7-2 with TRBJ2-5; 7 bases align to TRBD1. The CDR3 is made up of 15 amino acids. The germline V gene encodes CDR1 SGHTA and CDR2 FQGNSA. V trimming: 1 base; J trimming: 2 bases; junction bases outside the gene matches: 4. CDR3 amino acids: CASSLVTGAQETQYF. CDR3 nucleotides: TGTGCCAGCAGCTTAGTTACAGGGGCGCAAGAGACCCAGTACTTC.

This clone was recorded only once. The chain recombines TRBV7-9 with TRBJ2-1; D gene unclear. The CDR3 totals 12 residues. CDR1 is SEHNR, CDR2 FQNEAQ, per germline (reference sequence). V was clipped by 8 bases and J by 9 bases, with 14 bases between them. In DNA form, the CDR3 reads TGTGCCAGCGAGCCCTATCACGGTGAGCAGTTCTTC. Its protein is CASEPYHGEQFF.

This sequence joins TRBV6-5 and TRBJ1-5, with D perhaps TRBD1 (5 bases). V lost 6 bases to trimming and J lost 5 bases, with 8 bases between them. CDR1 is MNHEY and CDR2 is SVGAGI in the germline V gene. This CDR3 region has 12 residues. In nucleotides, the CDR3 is TGTGCCAGCAGGGGGGGGGATCAGCCCCAGCATTTT. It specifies CASRGGDQPQHF.

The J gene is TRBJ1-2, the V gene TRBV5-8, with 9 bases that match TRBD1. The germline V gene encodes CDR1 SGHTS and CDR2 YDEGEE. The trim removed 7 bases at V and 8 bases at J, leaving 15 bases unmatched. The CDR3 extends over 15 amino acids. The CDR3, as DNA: TGTGCCAGCGCTTGGTCCGGACAGGGGACGGGAGGCTACACCTTC. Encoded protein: CASAWSGQGTGGYTF.